This T cell receptor (beta chain) was obtained from a study of blood T cells in healthy people across ages. Combining a sample-barcoded 5' primer with a J-beta primer mix, a second PCR ran for about 7 to 12 cycles. Tagging of each cDNA molecule was performed by a template-switch adaptor with 12 random nucleotides. TCRdb reanalysed the 5' RACE reads using MiXCR and keeps one entry per CDR3 protein. The sample carries roughly 1,500,000 distinct CDR3 sequences, roughly 40% recorded once. The receptor comes from a woman between 18 and 30 years old in good health. Sequenced sample: blood.

The CDR3 DNA follows: TGTGCCAGCAGTCCCCGGGGAGGGGGCCCCTACGAGCAGTACTTC. Amino acid sequence: CASSPRGGGPYEQYF. V is TRBV27 and J is TRBJ2-7; either TRBD1 or TRBD2 may supply D (7 bases each). Per the germline V gene, CDR1 is MNHEY and CDR2 is SMNVEV (reference sequence). CDR3 length: 15 amino acids. Trimming removed 5 bases at V and 2 bases at J, with 16 bases between.